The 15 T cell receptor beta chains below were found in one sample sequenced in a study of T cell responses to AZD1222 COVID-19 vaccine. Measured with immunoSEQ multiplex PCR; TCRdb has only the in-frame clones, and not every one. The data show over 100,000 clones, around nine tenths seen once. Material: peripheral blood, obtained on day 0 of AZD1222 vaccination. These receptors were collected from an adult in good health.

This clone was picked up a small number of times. The CDR3 coding sequence is TGCGCCAGCAAGTTCGGGACATGGGACGAAAAACTGTTTTTT. Translating gives CASKFGTWDEKLFF. The chain combines TRBV5-1 with TRBJ1-4; a possible D gene is TRBD1 (6 bases). Germline assignment: CDR1 SGHRS and CDR2 YFSETQ. This CDR3 has 14 amino acids. The V gene lost 6 bases and the J gene lost 8 bases, with 17 bases spanning the gap.

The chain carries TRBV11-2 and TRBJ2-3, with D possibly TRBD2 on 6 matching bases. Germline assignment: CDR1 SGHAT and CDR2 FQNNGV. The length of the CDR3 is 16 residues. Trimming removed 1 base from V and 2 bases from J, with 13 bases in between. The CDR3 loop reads CASSLGVGLHTDTQYF. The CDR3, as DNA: TGTGCCAGCAGCTTAGGGGTGGGACTCCACACAGATACGCAGTATTTT.

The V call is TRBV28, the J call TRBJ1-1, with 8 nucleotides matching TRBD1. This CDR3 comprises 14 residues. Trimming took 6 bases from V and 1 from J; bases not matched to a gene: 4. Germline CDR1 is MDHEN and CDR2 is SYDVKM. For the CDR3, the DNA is TGTGCCAGCAGGCCGGGACAGGAGAACACTGAAGCTTTCTTT. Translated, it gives CASRPGQENTEAFF.

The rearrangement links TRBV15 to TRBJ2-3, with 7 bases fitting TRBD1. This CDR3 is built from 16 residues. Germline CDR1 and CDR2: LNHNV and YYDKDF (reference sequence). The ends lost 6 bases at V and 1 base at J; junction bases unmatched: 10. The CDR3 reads CATRMDRDRGTDTQYF. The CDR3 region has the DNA TGTGCCACCAGGATGGACCGGGACAGAGGCACAGATACGCAGTATTTT.

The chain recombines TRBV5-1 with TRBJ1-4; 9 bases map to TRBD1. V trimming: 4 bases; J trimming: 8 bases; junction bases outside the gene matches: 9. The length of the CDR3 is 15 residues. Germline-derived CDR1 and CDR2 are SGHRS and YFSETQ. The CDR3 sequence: CASSGSGTGSEKLFF. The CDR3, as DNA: TGCGCCAGCAGCGGATCCGGGACAGGGAGCGAAAAACTGTTTTTT.

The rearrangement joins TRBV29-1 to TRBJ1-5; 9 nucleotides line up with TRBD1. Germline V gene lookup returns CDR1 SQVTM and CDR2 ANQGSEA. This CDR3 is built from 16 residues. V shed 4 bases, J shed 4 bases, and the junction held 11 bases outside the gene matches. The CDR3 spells CSVVTSGTGFNQPQHF. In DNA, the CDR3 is TGCAGCGTTGTCACCTCCGGGACAGGGTTTAATCAGCCCCAGCATTTT.

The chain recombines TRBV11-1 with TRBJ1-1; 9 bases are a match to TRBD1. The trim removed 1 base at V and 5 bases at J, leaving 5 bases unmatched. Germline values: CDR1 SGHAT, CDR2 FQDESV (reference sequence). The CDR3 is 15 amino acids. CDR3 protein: CASSLEGTGRTEAFF. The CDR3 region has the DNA TGTGCCAGCAGCTTAGAAGGGACAGGGAGAACTGAAGCTTTCTTT.

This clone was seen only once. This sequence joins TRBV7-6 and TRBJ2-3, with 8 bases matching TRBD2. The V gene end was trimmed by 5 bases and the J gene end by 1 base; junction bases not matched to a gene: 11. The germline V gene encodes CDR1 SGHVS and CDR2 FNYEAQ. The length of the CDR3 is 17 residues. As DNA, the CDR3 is TGTGCCAGCAGCCACCCCCGTTTGCGGGGGGGCACAGATACGCAGTATTTT. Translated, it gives CASSHPRLRGGTDTQYF.

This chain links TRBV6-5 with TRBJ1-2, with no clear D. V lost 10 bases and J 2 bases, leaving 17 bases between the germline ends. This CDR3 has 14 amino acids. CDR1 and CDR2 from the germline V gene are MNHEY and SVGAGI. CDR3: CATTPPGRNYGYTF. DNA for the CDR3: TGTGCCACCACTCCACCCGGGAGAAACTATGGCTACACCTTC.

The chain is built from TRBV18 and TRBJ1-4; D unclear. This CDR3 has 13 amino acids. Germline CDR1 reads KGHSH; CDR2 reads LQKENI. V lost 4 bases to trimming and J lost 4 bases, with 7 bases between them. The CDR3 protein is CASSRGDNEKLFF. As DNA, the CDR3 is TGTGCCAGCTCACGCGGCGATAATGAAAAACTGTTTTTT.

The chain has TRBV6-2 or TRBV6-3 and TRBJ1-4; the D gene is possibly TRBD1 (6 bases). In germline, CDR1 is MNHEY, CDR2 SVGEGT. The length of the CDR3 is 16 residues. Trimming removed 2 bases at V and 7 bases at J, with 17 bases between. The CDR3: CASSYPSDRTGEKLFF. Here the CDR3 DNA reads TGTGCCAGCAGTTACCCCTCCGACAGGACTGGTGAAAAACTGTTTTTT.

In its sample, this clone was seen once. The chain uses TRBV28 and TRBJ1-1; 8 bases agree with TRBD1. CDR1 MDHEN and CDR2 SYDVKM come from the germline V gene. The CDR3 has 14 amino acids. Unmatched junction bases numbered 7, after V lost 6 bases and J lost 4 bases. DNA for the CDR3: TGTGCCAGCAGATCCCCACAGGGGGGCACTGAAGCTTTCTTT. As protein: CASRSPQGGTEAFF.

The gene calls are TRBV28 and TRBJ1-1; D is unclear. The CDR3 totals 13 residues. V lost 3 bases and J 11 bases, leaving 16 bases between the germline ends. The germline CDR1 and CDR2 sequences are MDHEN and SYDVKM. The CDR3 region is CASSLTGPASAFF. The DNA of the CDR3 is TGTGCCAGCAGTTTGACCGGGCCCGCTTCGGCTTTCTTT. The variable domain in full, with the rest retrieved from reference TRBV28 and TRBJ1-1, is DVKVTQSSRYLVKRTGEKVFLECVQDMDHENMFWYRQDPGLGLRLIYFSYDVKMKEKGDIPEGYSVSREKKERFSLILESASTNQTSMYLCASSLTGPASAFFGQGTRLTVV.

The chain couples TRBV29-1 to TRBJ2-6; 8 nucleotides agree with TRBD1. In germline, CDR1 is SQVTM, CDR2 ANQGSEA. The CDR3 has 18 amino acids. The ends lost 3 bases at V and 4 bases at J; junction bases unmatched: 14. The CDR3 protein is CSVDTGTGGFGGANVLTF. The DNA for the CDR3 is TGCAGCGTTGACACGGGGACAGGAGGTTTCGGAGGGGCCAACGTCCTGACTTTC. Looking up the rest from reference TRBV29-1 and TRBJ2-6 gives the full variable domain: SAVISQKPSRDICQRGTSLTIQCQVDSQVTMMFWYRQQPGQSLTLIATANQGSEATYESGFVIDKFPISRPNLTFSTLTVSNMSPEDSSIYLCSVDTGTGGFGGANVLTFGAGSRLTVL.

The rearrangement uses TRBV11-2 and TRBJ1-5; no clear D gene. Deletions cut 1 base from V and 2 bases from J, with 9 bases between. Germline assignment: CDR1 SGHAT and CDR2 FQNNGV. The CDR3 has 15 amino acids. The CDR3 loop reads CASSLGELGNQPQHF. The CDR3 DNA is TGTGCCAGCAGCTTAGGTGAATTGGGCAATCAGCCCCAGCATTTT.